The 15 T cell receptor beta chains presented below share a single source sample, sequenced in a study of tumor and adjacent non-tumor tissue in lung cancer. Three rounds of nested PCR, following a modified ARM-PCR protocol, produced the TCRbeta library. TCRdb itself ran the multiplex PCR reads through MiXCR, one entry per CDR3 protein. Of about 60,000 distinct CDR3 sequences detected, about 55% appear once; the ten largest clones hold 25% to 35%. RNA was extracted from bulk tissue without any cell sorting. The normal lung tissue was taken more than 3 cm from the tumor edge. The sample consisted of distant non-tumor lung tissue. Receptors were obtained from a man in his 70s with non-small cell lung cancer.

The V and J genes are TRBV5-1 and TRBJ2-2; 8 positions agree with TRBD2. The germline CDR1 and CDR2 sequences are SGHRS and YFSETQ. The J segment lost 0 bases and the V segment lost 4 bases, leaving 2 bases of the junction unmatched. The CDR3 totals 15 residues. The CDR3 bases are TGCGCCAGCAGCAGGCGGGGGGCGAACACCGGGGAGCTGTTTTTT. The encoded protein is CASSRRGANTGELFF.

This chain links TRBV6-2 or TRBV6-3 with TRBJ2-1, with TRBD2 matching over 7 bases. The CDR3 runs 15 residues. The ends lost 10 bases at V and 0 bases at J; junction bases unmatched: 9. The germline V gene has CDR1 MNHEY and CDR2 SVGEGT. CDR3 in amino acids: CANYPRGDSYNEQFF. CDR3 DNA sequence: TGTGCCAACTACCCTCGGGGGGACTCCTACAATGAGCAGTTCTTC.

Turning to this clonotype: One end of the junction is discordant with germline, which a read error may explain. The genes are TRBV29-1 and TRBJ2-2; 10 bases map to TRBD1. This CDR3 is built from 18 residues. CDR1 is SQVTM, CDR2 ANQGSEA, per germline. Here the CDR3 reads CSVEGDEGTGANAGELFF. CDR3 coding DNA: TGCAGCGTTGAAGGAGACGAAGGGACAGGGGCGAACGCCGGGGAACTGTTTTTT.

This clonotype was seen a few times. This may arise from a read error, as a much more abundant clone is one base away. The rearrangement joins TRBV6-5 to TRBJ1-6, with 12 bases identical to TRBD1. The germline V gene has CDR1 MNHEY and CDR2 SVGAGI. This CDR3 is 19 amino acids long. The CDR3 DNA sequence: TGTGCCAGCAGTCCCTCTGGGACAGGGGGCGTCAAGGATAATTCATCCCTCCACTTT. This gives the protein CASSPSGTGGVKDNSSLHF.

Comment on this clonotype: The junction shows a germline mismatch at one end, possibly a read error. The rearrangement uses TRBV28 and TRBJ2-7; TRBD1 matches at 9 bases. The CDR3 spans 15 residues. Germline assignment: CDR1 MDHEN and CDR2 SYDVKM. DNA of the CDR3: TGTGCCATCAGTTTGTGGACAGGGGATAACTACGAACAGCACTTC. Translation gives CAISLWTGDNYEQHF. Supplemented by reference TRBV28 and TRBJ2-7, the full variable domain reads DVKVTQSSRYLVKRTGEKVFLECVQDMDHENMFWYRQDPGLGLRLIYFSYDVKMKEKGDIPEGYSVSREKKERFSLILESASTNQTSMYLCAISLWTGDNYEQHFGPGTRLTVT.

V and J are TRBV30 and TRBJ2-1; the D is unclear. This CDR3 is built from 13 residues. V lost 4 bases, J lost 8 bases, and 15 bases lay in between. CDR1 is GTSNPN and CDR2 is SVGIG in the germline V gene (reference sequence). The CDR3 is CAWTGPAEDEQFF. The DNA for the CDR3 is TGTGCCTGGACAGGACCCGCGGAAGATGAGCAGTTCTTC. Using reference TRBV30 and TRBJ2-1 for the parts outside the CDR3, the full variable domain is SQTIHQWPATLVQPVGSPLSLECTVEGTSNPNLYWYRQAAGRGLQLLFYSVGIGQISSEVPQNLSASRPQDRQFILSSKKLLLSDSGFYLCAWTGPAEDEQFFGPGTRLTVL.

This clonotype is a singleton in its sample. The junction differs from germline at one of its ends, possibly a read error. This chain connects TRBV7-8 to TRBJ2-7, with D perhaps matching TRBD1 (5 bases). Germline values: CDR1 SGHVS, CDR2 FQNEAQ. This CDR3 has 13 residues. CDR3 region: CVSSIDSAREQYF. CDR3 nucleotide sequence: TGTGTCAGCAGCATAGACAGTGCGCGGGAGCAGTACTTC.

As for this clonotype: One junction end disagrees with the germline gene, perhaps due to a read error. The genes are TRBV11-2 and TRBJ2-7; TRBD1 agrees at 7 bases. Germline V gene lookup returns CDR1 SGHAT and CDR2 FQNNGV. The CDR3 sequence is 16 residues long. The CDR3 nucleotides are TGTGCCAGCAGCGGTCACCGTACAGGGGCCGACGGGGAGCAGCACTTC. Its translation: CASSGHRTGADGEQHF.

To note about this clonotype: Sequence at one end of the junction differs from germline and may be a read error. The V and J genes are TRBV11-2 and TRBJ2-1; D could derive from TRBD1 or TRBD2 (5 bases each). CDR1 and CDR2 (germline): SGHAT, FQNNGV. The CDR3 length is 17 residues. The CDR3 here is CASGLDLEGRGYNEQFF. As DNA, the CDR3 is TGTGCCAGCGGCTTAGATCTAGAGGGGCGAGGGTACAATGAGCAGTTCTTC.

About this clonotype itself: Relative to the germline gene, one junction end is altered; a read error may explain this. The chain is built from TRBV12-3 or TRBV12-4 and TRBJ1-5, with D tentatively TRBD1 (5 bases). CDR3 length: 15 residues. CDR3 nucleotides: TGTGTCAGCAGTTTAAGGCAGGGCGGCGATCAGCCTCAGCATTTT. It yields the protein CVSSLRQGGDQPQHF.

This clonotype turned up a few times. A single base separates this from a much larger clone, so it may be a read error. The chain links TRBV4-2 to TRBJ1-2; TRBD1 matches at 10 bases. Germline CDR1 LGHNA, CDR2 YNFKEQ. The ends lost 1 base at V and 6 bases at J; junction bases unmatched: 5. The CDR3 sequence is 15 residues long. This CDR3 is CASSQGRDRGHGYTF. For the CDR3, the DNA is TGTGCCAGCAGCCAAGGGAGGGACAGGGGTCATGGCTACACCTTC.

A remark on this clonotype: The conserved closing phenylalanine or tryptophan is absent in this CDR3, likely reflecting a read error. This chain links TRBV10-2 with TRBJ2-3; 12 nucleotides line up with TRBD2. Per germline, CDR1 WSHSY and CDR2 SAAADI. The CDR3 covers 16 residues. Trimming took 6 bases from V and 8 from J; bases not matched to a gene: 12. CDR3 protein: CASSLTSGSSRSTQYL. The DNA for the CDR3 is TGCGCCAGCAGCTTGACTAGCGGGAGCTCCCGGAGTACGCAGTATTTA.

This clonotype was counted many times. The chain couples TRBV14 to TRBJ2-7; no clear D gene. Germline V gene sequence: CDR1 SGHDN, CDR2 FVKESK. V dropped 4 bases and J dropped 5 bases, with 18 bases sitting between them. The CDR3 is 15 amino acids. CDR3 nucleotide sequence: TGTGCCAGCAGCCTCGTCCAAGGAAAAGAGGACGAGCAGTACTTC. As protein: CASSLVQGKEDEQYF.

The rearrangement uses TRBV21-1 and TRBJ2-1. TRBV21-1 is labeled a pseudogene. This CDR3 region has 12 residues. CDR3 in amino acids: CASSTRNNEQFF. The CDR3 nucleotides are TGTGCCAGCAGCACCAGGAACAATGAGCAGTTCTTC.

About this clonotype itself: One junction end disagrees with the germline gene, perhaps due to a read error. The chain employs TRBV20-1 and TRBJ2-3; 13 positions agree with TRBD2. Germline CDR1 and CDR2: DFQATT and SNEGSKA (reference sequence). CDR3 length equals 15 residues. CDR3 nucleotides: TGCAATGCTAGAGCGGGACTAGCGGGAAGAGATACGCAGTATTTT. Its translation: CNARAGLAGRDTQYF.